The clone carrying this T cell receptor (beta chain) was seen a few times. Its cognate antigen is unknown. These data are taken from a study of T cell clones after liver transplantation. Study background: Without induction therapy, subjects received standard immunosuppression until 12-24 months post-transplant.

The table came from immunoSEQ multiplex PCR; TCRdb's copy has only in-frame clones and leaves some out. The data show about 75,000 clones, 80% to 85% seen once. General study results and limits: Compared with third party-reactive sequences, donor-reactive ones declined more, independent of withdrawal success.

The V gene's germline CDR1 is SGHTA and CDR2 FQGNSA. Trimming took 8 bases from V and 10 from J; bases not matched to a gene: 12. The length of the CDR3 is 14 residues. The sequencing here drew on CD4+ T cells from blood, taken about 50 months after liver transplant. The TCR was taken from a human patient who received a liver transplant. Some T cells may arise from the graft donor. V gene TRBV7-2 combines with J gene TRBJ2-1; TRBD2 matches at 9 bases. The CDR3 region has the DNA TGTGCCAGCCGTGGGACCGGGACTAGCATAGAGCAGTTCTTC. Protein: CASRGTGTSIEQFF.